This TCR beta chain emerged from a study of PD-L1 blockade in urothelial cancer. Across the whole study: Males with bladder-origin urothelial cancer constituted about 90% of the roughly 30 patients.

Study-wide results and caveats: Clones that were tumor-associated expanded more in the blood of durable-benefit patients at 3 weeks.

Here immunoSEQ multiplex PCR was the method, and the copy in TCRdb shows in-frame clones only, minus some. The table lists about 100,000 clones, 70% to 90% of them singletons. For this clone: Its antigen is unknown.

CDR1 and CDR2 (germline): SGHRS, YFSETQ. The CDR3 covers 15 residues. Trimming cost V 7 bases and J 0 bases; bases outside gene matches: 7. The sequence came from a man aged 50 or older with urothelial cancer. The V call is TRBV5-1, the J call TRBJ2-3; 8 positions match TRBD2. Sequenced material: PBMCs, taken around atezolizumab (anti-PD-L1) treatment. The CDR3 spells CASRRLAGSTDTQYF. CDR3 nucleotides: TGCGCCAGCCGACGGCTAGCGGGTAGCACAGATACGCAGTATTTT.